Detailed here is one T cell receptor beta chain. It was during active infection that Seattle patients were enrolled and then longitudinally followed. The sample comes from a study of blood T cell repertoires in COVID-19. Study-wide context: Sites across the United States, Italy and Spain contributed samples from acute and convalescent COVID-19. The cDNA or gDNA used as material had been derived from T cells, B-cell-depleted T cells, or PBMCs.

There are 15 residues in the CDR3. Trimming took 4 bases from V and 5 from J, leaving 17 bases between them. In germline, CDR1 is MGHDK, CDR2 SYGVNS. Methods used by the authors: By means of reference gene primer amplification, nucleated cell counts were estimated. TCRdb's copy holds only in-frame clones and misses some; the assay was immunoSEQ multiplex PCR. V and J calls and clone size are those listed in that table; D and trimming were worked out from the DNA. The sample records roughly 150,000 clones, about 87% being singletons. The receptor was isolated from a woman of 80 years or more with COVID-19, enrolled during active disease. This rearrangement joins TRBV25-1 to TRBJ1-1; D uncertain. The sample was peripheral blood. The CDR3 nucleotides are TGTGCCAGCAGTGGGGAGATACGCGGGCGGACTGAAGCTTTCTTT. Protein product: CASSGEIRGRTEAFF.